These T cell receptor beta chains were read from a single sample in a study of OX40 agonist ivuxolimab in advanced cancers. Sequenced by immunoSEQ multiplex PCR; TCRdb stores in-frame clones only, minus some. The sample carries tens of thousands of clones, over 70% recorded once. The sequenced sample was CD4+ or CD8+ T cells sorted from blood, obtained in a trial of the OX40 agonist ivuxolimab. These receptors originate from an adult with an advanced solid tumor such as melanoma, head and neck, liver or kidney cancer. CDR3s include the opening cysteine and the closing phenylalanine or tryptophan. The order of the fields is V gene, J gene, D gene, clone size, CDR3 protein, CDR3 DNA. The D gene is left open where the match is weak. Rows may omit the clone size; those that give it use once, few, many or a size class.

V: TRBV7-3
J: TRBJ2-7
D: -
size: -
CDR3: CASSSQGSYEQYF
DNA: TGTGCCAGCAGCTCACAGGGATCCTACGAGCAGTACTTC

V: TRBV4-3
J: TRBJ2-7
D: TRBD2
size: -
CDR3: CASSQRGTSGRKEQYF
DNA: TGCGCCAGCAGCCAAAGGGGGACTAGCGGGAGAAAAGAGCAGTACTTC

V: TRBV4-1
J: TRBJ1-6
D: TRBD1
size: -
CDR3: CASSYGTGNSPLHF
DNA: TGCGCCAGCAGCTACGGGACAGGAAATTCACCCCTCCACTTT

V: TRBV4-1
J: TRBJ2-3
D: -
size: -
CDR3: CASNERSSSTDTQYF
DNA: TGCGCCAGTAATGAGCGGTCCTCTAGCACAGATACGCAGTATTTT

V: TRBV2
J: TRBJ1-1
D: -
size: -
CDR3: CASMSGVDTEAFF
DNA: TGTGCCAGCATGTCAGGGGTTGACACTGAAGCTTTCTTT

V: TRBV9
J: TRBJ2-5
D: TRBD2
size: -
CDR3: CASSVAGGFVETQYF
DNA: TGTGCCAGCAGCGTAGCGGGGGGTTTCGTGGAGACCCAGTACTTC

V: TRBV29-1
J: TRBJ2-5
D: TRBD2
size: -
CDR3: CSVGSPGGGEETQYF
DNA: TGCAGCGTTGGGTCCCCAGGTGGGGGGGAAGAGACCCAGTACTTC

V: TRBV19
J: TRBJ1-2
D: -
size: -
CDR3: CASSIGGESSYGYTF
DNA: TGTGCCAGTAGTATTGGAGGGGAATCAAGCTATGGCTACACCTTC

V: TRBV6-1
J: TRBJ1-4
D: -
size: -
CDR3: CASSANLGTASTNEKLFF
DNA: TGTGCCAGCAGTGCGAACCTAGGGACTGCATCAACTAATGAAAAACTGTTTTTT

V: TRBV7-3
J: TRBJ1-1
D: -
size: -
CDR3: CASSLRGYGTEAFF
DNA: TGTGCCAGCAGTCTTAGGGGGTACGGCACTGAAGCTTTCTTT

V: TRBV6-1
J: TRBJ2-7
D: -
size: -
CDR3: CASSHEGGGVYEQYF
DNA: TGTGCCAGCAGCCATGAGGGGGGAGGGGTCTACGAGCAGTACTTC

V: TRBV19
J: TRBJ1-1
D: -
size: -
CDR3: CASSFRTAMNTEAFF
DNA: TGTGCCAGTAGTTTCCGGACAGCCATGAACACTGAAGCTTTCTTT

V: TRBV7-3
J: TRBJ2-1
D: -
size: -
CDR3: CASSLSGAQSYNEQFF
DNA: TGTGCCAGCAGCTTAAGTGGGGCACAATCCTACAATGAGCAGTTCTTC

V: TRBV6-5
J: TRBJ1-6
D: -
size: -
CDR3: CASSYRGNSYNSPLHF
DNA: TGTGCCAGCAGTTACAGGGGTAACTCCTATAATTCACCCCTCCACTTT

V: TRBV5-5
J: TRBJ2-2
D: -
size: -
CDR3: CASSPDPNTGELFF
DNA: TGTGCCAGCAGCCCGGATCCGAACACCGGGGAGCTGTTTTTT

V: TRBV2
J: TRBJ1-5
D: TRBD1
size: -
CDR3: CASSEGQPSNQPQHF
DNA: TGTGCCAGCAGTGAGGGACAGCCCTCCAATCAGCCCCAGCATTTT

V: TRBV21-1
J: TRBJ2-7
D: -
size: -
CDR3: CASSKLSWPTGRSYEQYF
DNA: TGTGCCAGCAGCAAACTTTCTTGGCCGACAGGGCGAAGCTACGAGCAGTACTTC

V: TRBV2
J: TRBJ1-5
D: -
size: many
CDR3: CASSGSISNQPQHF
DNA: TGTGCCAGCAGTGGATCTATAAGCAATCAGCCCCAGCATTTT

V: TRBV5-4
J: TRBJ1-2
D: -
size: -
CDR3: CASSPQGRGYTF
DNA: TGTGCCAGCAGCCCCCAAGGACGTGGCTACACCTTC

V: TRBV6-5
J: TRBJ1-1
D: -
size: -
CDR3: CASRRPGQLNTEAFF
DNA: TGTGCCAGCAGGAGACCGGGACAACTGAACACTGAAGCTTTCTTT

V: TRBV27
J: TRBJ1-1
D: TRBD1
size: few
CDR3: CASSSSGGYTEAFF
DNA: TGTGCCAGCAGTAGTTCAGGGGGTTACACTGAAGCTTTCTTT

V: TRBV5-1
J: TRBJ1-1
D: TRBD1
size: -
CDR3: CASSLVGTEMEAFF
DNA: TGCGCCAGCAGCTTGGTCGGGACAGAAATGGAAGCTTTCTTT

V: TRBV6-6
J: TRBJ2-5
D: -
size: -
CDR3: CASSYSEGTETQYF
DNA: TGTGCCAGCAGTTACTCGGAGGGTACCGAGACCCAGTACTTC

V: TRBV7-2
J: TRBJ2-1
D: TRBD2
size: -
CDR3: CASSLTGLFNSLSYNEQFF
DNA: TGTGCCAGCAGCTTAACGGGACTATTCAACTCCCTCTCCTACAATGAGCAGTTCTTC

V: TRBV9
J: TRBJ2-3
D: -
size: -
CDR3: CASSVFGGSADTQYF
DNA: TGTGCCAGCAGCGTTTTCGGTGGCTCTGCAGATACGCAGTATTTT

V: TRBV6-5
J: TRBJ2-7
D: -
size: -
CDR3: CASSFQGLNYEQYF
DNA: TGTGCCAGCAGTTTCCAGGGGCTTAACTACGAGCAGTACTTC

V: TRBV27
J: TRBJ1-1
D: -
size: once
CDR3: CASSSVGAPTEAFF
DNA: TGTGCCAGCAGTTCAGTGGGGGCTCCCACTGAAGCTTTCTTT

V: TRBV5-6
J: TRBJ2-7
D: -
size: -
CDR3: CASSSRVGPTYEQYF
DNA: TGTGCCAGCAGCTCCCGCGTGGGGCCTACCTACGAGCAGTACTTC

V: TRBV5-1
J: TRBJ1-5
D: -
size: once
CDR3: CASSPGGDDQPQHF
DNA: TGCGCCAGCAGCCCCGGGGGGGACGATCAGCCCCAGCATTTT

V: TRBV7-9
J: TRBJ1-2
D: -
size: -
CDR3: CASSLEDYNYGYTF
DNA: TGTGCCAGCAGCTTAGAGGACTATAACTATGGCTACACCTTC

V: TRBV5-1
J: TRBJ1-5
D: -
size: medium-sized
CDR3: CASSFNQPQHF
DNA: TGCGCCAGCAGCTTCAATCAGCCCCAGCATTTT

V: TRBV30
J: TRBJ2-7
D: -
size: -
CDR3: CAWSVQATYEQYF
DNA: TGTGCCTGGAGTGTCCAGGCTACCTACGAGCAGTACTTC

V: TRBV6-5
J: TRBJ1-2
D: -
size: -
CDR3: CASRPGNFPGYTF
DNA: TGTGCCAGCAGGCCCGGGAACTTTCCCGGCTACACCTTC

V: TRBV9
J: TRBJ2-1
D: -
size: -
CDR3: CASSPRPLGEQFF
DNA: TGTGCCAGCAGCCCCCGCCCCCTAGGGGAGCAGTTCTTC

V: TRBV12-2
J: TRBJ1-6
D: -
size: once
CDR3: CASRLASPPYTESSYNSPLHF
DNA: TGTGCAAGTCGCTTAGCGTCCCCACCTTACACGGAGAGCTCCTATAATTCACCCCTCCACTTT

V: TRBV7-9
J: TRBJ2-1
D: -
size: -
CDR3: CASNERAGTGEQFF
DNA: TGTGCCAGCAACGAAAGGGCAGGAACCGGTGAGCAGTTCTTC

V: TRBV4-2
J: TRBJ1-1
D: -
size: -
CDR3: CASSQDIGGGFPEAFF
DNA: TGTGCCAGCAGCCAAGATATCGGCGGGGGGTTCCCTGAAGCTTTCTTT

V: TRBV29-1
J: TRBJ2-3
D: -
size: -
CDR3: CSVEIRQSTDTQYF
DNA: TGCAGCGTTGAAATCAGGCAAAGCACAGATACGCAGTATTTT

V: TRBV5-1
J: TRBJ1-6
D: -
size: few
CDR3: CASKEGENSPLHF
DNA: TGCGCCAGCAAGGAGGGGGAAAATTCACCCCTCCACTTT

V: TRBV11-3
J: TRBJ2-2
D: -
size: -
CDR3: CASSLAVGELFF
DNA: TGTGCCAGCAGCTTAGCGGTCGGGGAGCTGTTTTTT

V: TRBV2
J: TRBJ1-5
D: -
size: -
CDR3: CASSDSGYLPQHF
DNA: TGTGCCAGCAGTGATTCGGGGTATCTGCCCCAGCATTTT

V: TRBV7-9
J: TRBJ2-7
D: -
size: once
CDR3: CASSPPTGLYEQYF
DNA: TGTGCCAGCAGCCCTCCTACAGGGCTCTACGAGCAGTACTTC

V: TRBV19
J: TRBJ2-1
D: -
size: -
CDR3: CASTGWGNNEQFF
DNA: TGTGCCAGTACAGGTTGGGGGAACAATGAGCAGTTCTTC

V: TRBV5-5
J: TRBJ1-2
D: -
size: -
CDR3: CASSHLGQQSNYGYTF
DNA: TGTGCCAGCAGCCACTTAGGACAGCAAAGTAACTATGGCTACACCTTC

V: TRBV5-1
J: TRBJ1-2
D: -
size: -
CDR3: CASSLGGEGRYGYTF
DNA: TGCGCCAGCAGCTTGGGTGGGGAGGGCCGCTATGGCTACACCTTC

V: TRBV6-5
J: TRBJ2-1
D: TRBD1
size: -
CDR3: CASSFDPGQGGNEQFF
DNA: TGTGCCAGCAGTTTTGACCCGGGACAGGGGGGAAATGAGCAGTTCTTC

V: TRBV19
J: TRBJ2-7
D: TRBD2
size: -
CDR3: CASSITASGVPYEQYF
DNA: TGTGCCAGTAGTATTACGGCTAGCGGCGTTCCCTACGAGCAGTACTTC